In its sample, the clone carrying this T cell receptor beta chain was seen a few times. Its antigen is as yet unknown. TCRdb reprocessed the 5' RACE reads with MiXCR, giving one entry per CDR3 protein. The repertoire holds 750,000 to 950,000 distinct CDR3 sequences, with approximately 13% as singletons. This sample was included in a study of identical twins. Findings of the study overall: Cord blood beta clonotypes that were abundant carried fewer insertions, and memory repertoires showed no such trend.

This sample also belongs to another study, concerning yellow fever vaccine responses in identical twins.

The source of this sequence is a woman aged 18-30 years in good health. The sequenced sample was PBMCs.

This chain's CDR3 is CASTDGRLREAFF. CDR3 sequence (DNA): TGTGCCAGCACCGACGGGAGGTTACGTGAAGCTTTCTTT. The chain uses TRBV6-1 and TRBJ1-1; no firm D call. CDR1 and CDR2 (germline): MNHNS, SASEGT. The CDR3 extends over 13 amino acids. Trimming pared 7 bases from V and 7 bases from J, leaving 16 bases between.